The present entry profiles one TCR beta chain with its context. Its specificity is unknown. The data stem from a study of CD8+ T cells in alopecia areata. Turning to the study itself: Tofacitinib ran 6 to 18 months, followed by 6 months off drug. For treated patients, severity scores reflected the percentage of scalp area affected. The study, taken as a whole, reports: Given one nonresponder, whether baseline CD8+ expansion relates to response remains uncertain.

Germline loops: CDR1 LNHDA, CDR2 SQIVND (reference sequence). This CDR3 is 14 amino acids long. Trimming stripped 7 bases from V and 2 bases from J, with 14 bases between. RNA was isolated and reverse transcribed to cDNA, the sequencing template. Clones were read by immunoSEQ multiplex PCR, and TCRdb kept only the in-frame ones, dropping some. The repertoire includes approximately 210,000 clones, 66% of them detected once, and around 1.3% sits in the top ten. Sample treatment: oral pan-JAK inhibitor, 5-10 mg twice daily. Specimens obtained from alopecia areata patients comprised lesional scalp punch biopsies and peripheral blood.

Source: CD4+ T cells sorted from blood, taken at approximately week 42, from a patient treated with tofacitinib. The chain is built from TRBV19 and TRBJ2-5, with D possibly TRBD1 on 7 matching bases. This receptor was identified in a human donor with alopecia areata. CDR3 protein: CASNQQGRQETQYF. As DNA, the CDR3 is TGTGCCAGTAACCAACAGGGGAGGCAAGAGACCCAGTACTTC.